Listed below are T cell receptor beta chains from one sample, sequenced in a study of blood T cell repertoires in COVID-19. Some clones are missing from TCRdb's copy, which holds only in-frame ones; the method was immunoSEQ multiplex PCR. The sample includes about 180,000 clones, about 80% of them seen just once. The specimen was PBMCs or T cells enriched from blood (not recorded which). These receptor sequences come from a man aged 55 to 69 who had been exposed to COVID-19. Each CDR3 is given with its conserved first and last residue. The order of the fields is CDR3 DNA, CDR3 protein, V gene, clone size, D gene, J gene. A D gene is named only where the DNA matches it firmly. The size of a clone is reported for some rows only, either as once, few or many, or as a class for expanded clones.

DNA: TGTGCCAGCAGGCCTCCGTACCAAGAGACCCAGTACTTC; CDR3: CASRPPYQETQYF; V: TRBV6-2/TRBV6-3; size: NA; D: NA; J: TRBJ2-5
DNA: TGTGCCAGCAGCACCGGGACTAGCGGGAGGGCCCCTGGAAACATTCAGTACTTC; CDR3: CASSTGTSGRAPGNIQYF; V: TRBV7-8; size: once; D: TRBD2; J: TRBJ2-4
DNA: TGTGCCTGGAGTGTACTAGCGGGAGAGGAAGAGACCCAGTACTTC; CDR3: CAWSVLAGEEETQYF; V: TRBV30; size: few; D: TRBD2; J: TRBJ2-5
DNA: TGTGCCAGTACTACGGGACAGCGGTATCCTACGAAACTGTTTTTT; CDR3: CASTTGQRYPTKLFF; V: TRBV19; size: NA; D: TRBD1; J: TRBJ1-4
DNA: TGTGCCAGTACTGAGCGGGAGGGCCATAACGCGCAGTATTTT; CDR3: CASTEREGHNAQYF; V: TRBV19; size: NA; D: TRBD2; J: TRBJ2-3
DNA: TGTGCCAGCTCACCGACGGCGGGCTACTCTGGAAACACCATATATTTT; CDR3: CASSPTAGYSGNTIYF; V: TRBV18; size: NA; D: NA; J: TRBJ1-3
DNA: TGTGCCAGCAACGTACAGGGAGAGTACACTGAAGCTTTCTTT; CDR3: CASNVQGEYTEAFF; V: TRBV6-6; size: NA; D: NA; J: TRBJ1-1
DNA: TGTGCCTGGAGTGTACGCGGTAACGACGAGCAGTACTTC; CDR3: CAWSVRGNDEQYF; V: TRBV30; size: few; D: NA; J: TRBJ2-7
DNA: TGTGCCTGGAGTTCCCGAGCCAGCGGAGGCACAGATACGCAGTATTTT; CDR3: CAWSSRASGGTDTQYF; V: TRBV30; size: NA; D: NA; J: TRBJ2-3
DNA: TGTGCCAGCAGCGTAGCTACAGGGAACTATGGCTACACCTTC; CDR3: CASSVATGNYGYTF; V: TRBV9; size: NA; D: NA; J: TRBJ1-2
DNA: TGTGCCAGCGGGGCAGGGCAGGACTACGAGCAGTACTTC; CDR3: CASGAGQDYEQYF; V: TRBV6-5; size: few; D: NA; J: TRBJ2-7
DNA: TGTGCCAGCAGCCAGAGGGACACTTACTACGAGCAGTACTTC; CDR3: CASSQRDTYYEQYF; V: TRBV7-2; size: NA; D: NA; J: TRBJ2-7
DNA: TGTGCCAGCAGCCGTCGGACTAGCGGAACCACAGATACGCAGTATTTT; CDR3: CASSRRTSGTTDTQYF; V: TRBV7-2; size: NA; D: TRBD2; J: TRBJ2-3
DNA: TGTGCCAGCAGTCGCGAGCCGGGACTAGCGGTTTTGCAGGATGAGCAGTTCTTC; CDR3: CASSREPGLAVLQDEQFF; V: TRBV11-3; size: few; D: TRBD2; J: TRBJ2-1
DNA: TGTGCCAGCAGGAGACTAGCGGGGTACCAAGAGACCCAGTACTTC; CDR3: CASRRLAGYQETQYF; V: TRBV7-8; size: NA; D: TRBD2; J: TRBJ2-5
DNA: TGTGCCAGCAGCTCAATCGCCGGGGGCACCGGGGAGCTGTTTTTT; CDR3: CASSSIAGGTGELFF; V: TRBV7-6; size: NA; D: NA; J: TRBJ2-2
DNA: TGTGCCAGTAGTACAAAGACACCCAACATACCTGAAGCTTTCTTT; CDR3: CASSTKTPNIPEAFF; V: TRBV19; size: few; D: NA; J: TRBJ1-1
DNA: TGTGCCAGCAGCTGGGACAGCGGAAACTATGGCTACACCTTC; CDR3: CASSWDSGNYGYTF; V: TRBV5-4; size: few; D: TRBD1; J: TRBJ1-2
DNA: TGTGCCAGCAGCTTACAGGTGGCTGGGTCACCCCTCCACTTT; CDR3: CASSLQVAGSPLHF; V: TRBV27; size: NA; D: NA; J: TRBJ1-6
DNA: TGTGCCAGCAGCTCTCCGGGACTACCCACAGATACGCAGTATTTT; CDR3: CASSSPGLPTDTQYF; V: TRBV7-8; size: few; D: TRBD2; J: TRBJ2-3
DNA: TGTGCCAGCAAACAGGGTAGTGGAAACACCATATATTTT; CDR3: CASKQGSGNTIYF; V: TRBV7-9; size: NA; D: NA; J: TRBJ1-3
DNA: TGTGCCACCAGCAGAGAACCAGATAATGAAAAACTGTTTTTT; CDR3: CATSREPDNEKLFF; V: TRBV15; size: NA; D: NA; J: TRBJ1-4
DNA: TGCGCCAGCAGCTTGGACGGGGAAGTTAATCAGCCCCAGCATTTT; CDR3: CASSLDGEVNQPQHF; V: TRBV5-1; size: NA; D: NA; J: TRBJ1-5
DNA: TGTGCCAGCAGCGGGACAGTGAACACTGAAGCTTTCTTT; CDR3: CASSGTVNTEAFF; V: TRBV28; size: NA; D: TRBD1; J: TRBJ1-1
DNA: TGCAGTGCTCCGGAAGAGACCCAGTACTTC; CDR3: CSAPEETQYF; V: TRBV20-1; size: once; D: NA; J: TRBJ2-5
DNA: TGTGCCACCAGCAGAGATCTTCCCGGGACAGGGGATGGTAAGCAGTACTTC; CDR3: CATSRDLPGTGDGKQYF; V: TRBV15; size: NA; D: TRBD1; J: TRBJ2-7
DNA: TGTGCCAGCAGTTTATCCCGGACAGGGTATACTGAAGCTTTCTTT; CDR3: CASSLSRTGYTEAFF; V: TRBV27; size: once; D: TRBD1; J: TRBJ1-1
DNA: TGCGCCAGCAGCCAAGCCTTCCGAGGTCGCACTGAAGCTTTCTTT; CDR3: CASSQAFRGRTEAFF; V: TRBV4-1; size: once; D: NA; J: TRBJ1-1
DNA: TGCGCCAGCAGTGAGCTAGCGGGCTACAATGAGCAGTTCTTC; CDR3: CASSELAGYNEQFF; V: TRBV10-1; size: NA; D: TRBD2; J: TRBJ2-1
DNA: TGTGCCAGCAGCCAACGCCCCCCCGGGACACTTACGTACAATGAGCAGTTCTTC; CDR3: CASSQRPPGTLTYNEQFF; V: TRBV3-1/TRBV3-2; size: NA; D: NA; J: TRBJ2-1
DNA: TGCGCCAGCAGCTTACCGGGACAGGGGGTCCTCGAGCAGTACTTC; CDR3: CASSLPGQGVLEQYF; V: TRBV5-1; size: once; D: TRBD1; J: TRBJ2-7
DNA: TGTGCCAGCAGCCTAACAGCGGTCACTGAAGCTTTCTTT; CDR3: CASSLTAVTEAFF; V: TRBV7-3; size: NA; D: NA; J: TRBJ1-1
DNA: TGTGCCAGCAGCTTAGATCCGCTAGCGGCCTACAATGAGCAGTTCTTC; CDR3: CASSLDPLAAYNEQFF; V: TRBV11-2; size: once; D: TRBD2; J: TRBJ2-1
DNA: TGTGCCAGCAGTTTCACCTACGAGCAGTACTTC; CDR3: CASSFTYEQYF; V: TRBV6-2/TRBV6-3; size: NA; D: NA; J: TRBJ2-7
DNA: TGTGCCAGTAGTATAGGACCGGGACTAGCGGCATCGGGGCAGTTCTTC; CDR3: CASSIGPGLAASGQFF; V: TRBV19; size: NA; D: TRBD2; J: TRBJ2-1
DNA: TGTGCCAGCAGCCCACAGGGGAACACTGAAGCTTTCTTT; CDR3: CASSPQGNTEAFF; V: TRBV7-9; size: many; D: NA; J: TRBJ1-1
DNA: TGTGCCAGCCGGTCGGGACTGGGCGGCTACACTTTC; CDR3: CASRSGLGGYTF; V: TRBV6-5; size: NA; D: NA; J: TRBJ1-2
DNA: TGTGCCAGCAGTTCTTTTATTTATCAGCCCCAGCATTTT; CDR3: CASSSFIYQPQHF; V: TRBV12-3/TRBV12-4; size: NA; D: NA; J: TRBJ1-5
DNA: TGCGCCAGCAGCTTGGGGTCCCAGGTTCCTAACACTGAAGCTTTCTTT; CDR3: CASSLGSQVPNTEAFF; V: TRBV5-1; size: NA; D: NA; J: TRBJ1-1
DNA: TGTGCCAGCAGCTTAGGGGGAGGCAATGAGCAGTTCTTC; CDR3: CASSLGGGNEQFF; V: TRBV7-6; size: NA; D: NA; J: TRBJ2-1
DNA: TGTGCCTGGAGTGGGATGGGACAGATGAACACTGAAGCTTTCTTT; CDR3: CAWSGMGQMNTEAFF; V: TRBV30; size: NA; D: TRBD1; J: TRBJ1-1
DNA: TGTGCCAGCAGCCAAGTTGACAGGGGGCTCTCTGGGGCCAACGTCCTGACTTTC; CDR3: CASSQVDRGLSGANVLTF; V: TRBV14; size: NA; D: TRBD1; J: TRBJ2-6
DNA: TGTGCCAGTAGGACCGGGACAGGCAATTCTGGGGCCAACGTCCTGACTTTC; CDR3: CASRTGTGNSGANVLTF; V: TRBV19; size: NA; D: TRBD1; J: TRBJ2-6
DNA: TGTGCCAGCAGCTTAGTCGCAGGGGCCAATGAGCAGTTCTTC; CDR3: CASSLVAGANEQFF; V: TRBV7-2; size: NA; D: NA; J: TRBJ2-1